This TCR beta chain was captured in a study of neurological immune-mediated disorders. Study-wide results and caveats: HTLV-1-associated myelopathy showed the most TCR clonal expansion; multiple sclerosis the least, below healthy controls. Phylogenetic grouping put 18 of 34 multiple sclerosis patients' repertoires into one related-CDR3 cluster, a possible signature.

The authors made cDNA by 5'RACE with 10-nucleotide random UMIs. Over 200 million TCR-beta sequences from 15-18 subjects came from every sequencing run. TCRdb ran MiXCR on the 5' RACE reads and lists one entry per CDR3 protein. Among over 55,000 distinct CDR3 sequences, 2% to 3% were seen once, and the ten largest hold approximately 3%. This clonotype has at least ten counts. Its antigen remains unidentified. The trim removed 8 bases at V and 2 bases at J, leaving 8 bases unmatched. The CDR3 spans 14 residues. This receptor was obtained from a man aged 45 to 65 with multiple sclerosis. Sequencing used PBMCs. This sequence joins TRBV12-3 or TRBV12-4 and TRBJ2-5, with TRBD2 matching over 7 bases. The CDR3 DNA sequence: TGTGCCAGCGGTGCTCGCGGGGGACAAGAGACCCAGTACTTC. It specifies CASGARGGQETQYF.